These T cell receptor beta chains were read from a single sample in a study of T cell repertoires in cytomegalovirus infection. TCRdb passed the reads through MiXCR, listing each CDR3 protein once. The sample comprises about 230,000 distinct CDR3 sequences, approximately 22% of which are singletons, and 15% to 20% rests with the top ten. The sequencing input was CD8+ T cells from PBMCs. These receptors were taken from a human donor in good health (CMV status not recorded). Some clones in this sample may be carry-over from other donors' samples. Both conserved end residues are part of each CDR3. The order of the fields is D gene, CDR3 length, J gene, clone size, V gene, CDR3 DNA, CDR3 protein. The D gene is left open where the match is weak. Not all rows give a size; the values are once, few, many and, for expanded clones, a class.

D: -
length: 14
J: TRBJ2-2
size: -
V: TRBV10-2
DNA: TGCGCCCGATCGTCAGGGGGGGGCACCGGGGAGCTGTTTTTT
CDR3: CARSSGGGTGELFF

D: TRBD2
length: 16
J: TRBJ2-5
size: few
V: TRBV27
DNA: TGTGCCAGCAGTTTTTTCCCTAGCGGGGTACAAGAGACCCAGTACTTC
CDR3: CASSFFPSGVQETQYF

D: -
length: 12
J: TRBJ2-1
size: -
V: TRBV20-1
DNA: TGCAGTGCTAGAGCGGGCAACAATGAGCAGTTCTTC
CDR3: CSARAGNNEQFF

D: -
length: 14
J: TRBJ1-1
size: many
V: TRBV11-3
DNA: TGTGCCAGCAGCTTGGGACCGGAGGGCACTGAAGCTTTCTTT
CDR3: CASSLGPEGTEAFF

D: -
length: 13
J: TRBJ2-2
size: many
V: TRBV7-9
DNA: TGTGCCAGCAGCTTAGTCCCCACCGGGGAGCTGTTTTTT
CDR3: CASSLVPTGELFF

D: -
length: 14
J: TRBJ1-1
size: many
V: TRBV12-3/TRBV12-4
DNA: TGTGCCAGCAGTTTGAGGCCCATGAACACTGAAGCTTTCTTT
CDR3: CASSLRPMNTEAFF

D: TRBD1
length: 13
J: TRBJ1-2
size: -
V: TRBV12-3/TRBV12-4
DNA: TGTGCCAGCAGTCTTAGGACAGGGGAAGGCTACACCTTC
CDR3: CASSLRTGEGYTF

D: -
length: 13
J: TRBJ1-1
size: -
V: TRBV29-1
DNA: TGCAGCGTTGATGGAAGCATGAACACTGAAGCTTTCTTT
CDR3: CSVDGSMNTEAFF

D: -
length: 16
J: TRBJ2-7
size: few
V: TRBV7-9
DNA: TGTGCCAGCAGCTTAGGGGCGGACAGTCCCTCCTACGAGCAGTACTTC
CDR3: CASSLGADSPSYEQYF

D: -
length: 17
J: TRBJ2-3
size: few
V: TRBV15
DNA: TGTGCCACCAGCAGAGTCTCTGGGCGACAACGCACAGATACGCAGTATTTT
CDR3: CATSRVSGRQRTDTQYF

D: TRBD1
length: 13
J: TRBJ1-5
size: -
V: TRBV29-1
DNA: TGCAGCGTTGAAACCCAGGGGGGGGGGCCCCAGCATTTT
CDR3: CSVETQGGGPQHF

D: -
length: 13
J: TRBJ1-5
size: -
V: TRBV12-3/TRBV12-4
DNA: TGTGCCAGCACCGACAGTGGCGCGGAGCCCCAGCATTTT
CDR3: CASTDSGAEPQHF

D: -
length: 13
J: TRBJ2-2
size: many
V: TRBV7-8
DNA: TGTGCCGCCGGACAGTTAAACACCGGGGAGCTGTTTTTT
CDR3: CAAGQLNTGELFF

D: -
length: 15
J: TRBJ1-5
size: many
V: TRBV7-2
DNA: TGTGCCAGCAGCTTATGGAGAGTAGGCAATCAGCCCCAGCATTTT
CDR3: CASSLWRVGNQPQHF

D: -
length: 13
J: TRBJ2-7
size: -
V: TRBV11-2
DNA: TGTGCCAGCAGCTTAAGGTCACTCTACGAGCAGTACTTC
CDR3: CASSLRSLYEQYF

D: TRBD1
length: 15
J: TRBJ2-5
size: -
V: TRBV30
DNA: TGTGCCTGGAGTGGTCCGGACAGGCCCATCGAGACCCAGTACTTC
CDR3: CAWSGPDRPIETQYF

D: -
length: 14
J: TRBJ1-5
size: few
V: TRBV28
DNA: TGTGCCAGCAGTCCCTTCCGGGGTAATCAGCCCCAGCATTTT
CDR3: CASSPFRGNQPQHF

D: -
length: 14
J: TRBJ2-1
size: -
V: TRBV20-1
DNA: TGCAGTGCTATGAGTACGGATGGAAGCGATGAGCAGTTCTTC
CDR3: CSAMSTDGSDEQFF

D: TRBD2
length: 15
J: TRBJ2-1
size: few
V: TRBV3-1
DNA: TGTGCCAGCAGCCCAAGCGGGGTCACCTACAATGAGCAGTTCTTC
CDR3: CASSPSGVTYNEQFF

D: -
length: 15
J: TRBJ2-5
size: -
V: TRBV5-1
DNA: TGCGCCAGCAGCACGGAGGACGGGTTCCAAGAGACCCAGTACTTC
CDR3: CASSTEDGFQETQYF

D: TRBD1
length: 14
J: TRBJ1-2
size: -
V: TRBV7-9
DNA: TGTGCCAGCAGCTCCCAGGGGGGACGGTATGGCTACACCTTC
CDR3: CASSSQGGRYGYTF

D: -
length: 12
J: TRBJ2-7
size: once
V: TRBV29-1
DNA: TGCAGCGTTGTTTTGGCCCGGGGTGAGCAGTACTTC
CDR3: CSVVLARGEQYF

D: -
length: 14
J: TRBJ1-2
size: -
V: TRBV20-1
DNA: TGCAGTGCTATAGGGGGGGCAGGCAACTATGGCTACACCTTC
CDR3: CSAIGGAGNYGYTF

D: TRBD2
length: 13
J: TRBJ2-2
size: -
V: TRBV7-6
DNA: TGTGCCAGCAGCTTAGATGGGAGCGGGGAGCAGTTTTTT
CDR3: CASSLDGSGEQFF

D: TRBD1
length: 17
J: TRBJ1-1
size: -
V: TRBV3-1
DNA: TGTGCCAGCAGCCAAGGGATCAGACAGGGGTGGGACACTGAAGCTTTCTTT
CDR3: CASSQGIRQGWDTEAFF

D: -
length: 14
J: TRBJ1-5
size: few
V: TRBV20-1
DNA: TGCAGTGCTAGTGGGGGGACTAGCAATCAGCCCCAGCATTTT
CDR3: CSASGGTSNQPQHF

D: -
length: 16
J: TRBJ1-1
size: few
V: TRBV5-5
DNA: TGTGCCAGCAGCTTAGTTGGCCTTCTCGCTGGCACTGAAGCTTTCTTT
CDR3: CASSLVGLLAGTEAFF

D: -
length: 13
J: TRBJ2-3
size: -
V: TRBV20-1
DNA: TGCAGTGCTAGACCTGCAGGCGTTCAGCCCCAGTATTTT
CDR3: CSARPAGVQPQYF

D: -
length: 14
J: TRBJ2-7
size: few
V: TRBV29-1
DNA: TGCAGCGTTGAAAATCCAGGGTCGGTGGACGAGCAGTACTTC
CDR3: CSVENPGSVDEQYF

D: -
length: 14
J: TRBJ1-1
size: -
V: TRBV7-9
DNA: TGTGCCAGCAGCTTATCCGGGGGGCACACTGAAGCTTTCTTT
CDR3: CASSLSGGHTEAFF

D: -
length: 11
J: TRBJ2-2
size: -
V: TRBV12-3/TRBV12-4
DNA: TGTGCCAGCAGCCCCTCCGGGTTATCGTTTTTT
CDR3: CASSPSGLSFF

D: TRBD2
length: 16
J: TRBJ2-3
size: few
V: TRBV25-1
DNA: TGTGCCAGCAGTGAATATGATAGCGGGGGCACAGATACGCAGTATTTT
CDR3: CASSEYDSGGTDTQYF

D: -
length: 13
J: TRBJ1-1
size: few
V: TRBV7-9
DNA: TGTGCCAGCAGCTTAGCGCTAACGGAGGGTGCTTTCTTT
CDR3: CASSLALTEGAFF

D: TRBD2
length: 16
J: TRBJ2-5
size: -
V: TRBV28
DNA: TGTGCCAGCAGTTTTCGGACTAGCGGGAGCGGAGAGACCCAGTACTTC
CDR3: CASSFRTSGSGETQYF

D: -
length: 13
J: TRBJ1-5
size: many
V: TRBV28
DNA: TGTGCCAGCAGTTGGGGAGGCAATCAGCCCCAGCATTTT
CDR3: CASSWGGNQPQHF

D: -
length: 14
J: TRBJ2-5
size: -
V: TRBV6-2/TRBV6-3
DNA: TGTGCCAGCAGTCCCGTAACAGGAGAAGAGACCCAGTACTTC
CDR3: CASSPVTGEETQYF

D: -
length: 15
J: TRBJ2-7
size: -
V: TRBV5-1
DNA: TGCGCCAGCAGCTTGGACCCCTTCAGCTCCTACGAGCAGTACTTC
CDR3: CASSLDPFSSYEQYF

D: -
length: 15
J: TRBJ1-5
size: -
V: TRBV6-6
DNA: TGTGCCAGCAGTTACTTAGGGGTAGGAAATCAGCCCCAGCATTTT
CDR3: CASSYLGVGNQPQHF

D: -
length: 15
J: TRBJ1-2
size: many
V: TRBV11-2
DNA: TGTGCCAGCAGCGGCCCTTGGGGGGGGAGCTATGGCTACACCTTC
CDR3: CASSGPWGGSYGYTF

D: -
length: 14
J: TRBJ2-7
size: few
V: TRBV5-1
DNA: TGCGCCAGCAGCTTGAGCGACGGGGTTTACGAGCAGTACTTC
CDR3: CASSLSDGVYEQYF

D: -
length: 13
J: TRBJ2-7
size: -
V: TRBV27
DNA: TGTGCCAGCAGTTTATTCCGGGGCGACGAGCAGTACTTC
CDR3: CASSLFRGDEQYF

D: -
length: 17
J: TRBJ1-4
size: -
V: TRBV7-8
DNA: TGTGCCAGCAGCCGCCGTGGTAGACCCACAGCTAATGAAAAACTGTTTTTT
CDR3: CASSRRGRPTANEKLFF

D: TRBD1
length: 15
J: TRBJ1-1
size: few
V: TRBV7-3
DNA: TGTGCCAGCAGCCTACCGGACAGGGCCGGGGCTGAAGCTTTCTTT
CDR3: CASSLPDRAGAEAFF

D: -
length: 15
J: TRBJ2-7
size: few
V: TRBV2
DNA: TGTGCCAGCAGTGAAGCGACTCGACGGATCTACGAGCAGTACTTC
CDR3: CASSEATRRIYEQYF

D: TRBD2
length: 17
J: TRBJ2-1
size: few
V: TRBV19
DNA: TGTGCCAGTAGTGGCGGGGGGGCCTCTGTTTCTTACAATGAGCAGTTCTTC
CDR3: CASSGGGASVSYNEQFF

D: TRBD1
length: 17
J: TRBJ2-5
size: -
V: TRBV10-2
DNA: TGCGCCAGCAGTGAGGGACAGGGGGCTTTGGGCAGGGAGACCCAGTACTTC
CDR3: CASSEGQGALGRETQYF

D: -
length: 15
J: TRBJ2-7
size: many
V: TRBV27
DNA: TGTGCCAGCAGTCTATCGCGGGGCGGAGCCTACGAGCAGTACTTC
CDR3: CASSLSRGGAYEQYF

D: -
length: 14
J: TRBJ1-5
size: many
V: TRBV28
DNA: TGTGCCAGCTGGACAGTGGGGCCTAATCAGCCCCAGCATTTT
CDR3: CASWTVGPNQPQHF

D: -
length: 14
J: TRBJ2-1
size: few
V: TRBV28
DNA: TGTGCCAGCAGTTTCGACAGCTCCTACAATGAGCAGTTCTTC
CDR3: CASSFDSSYNEQFF

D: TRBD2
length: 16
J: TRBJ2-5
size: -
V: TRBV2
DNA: TGTGCCAGCAGTACCCCCAGGGAGGGAGTTGAAGAGACCCAGTACTTC
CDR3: CASSTPREGVEETQYF

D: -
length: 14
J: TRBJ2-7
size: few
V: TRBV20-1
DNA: TGCAGTGCTAGATCCCCCACAGGTTCCTACGAGCAGTACTTC
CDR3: CSARSPTGSYEQYF

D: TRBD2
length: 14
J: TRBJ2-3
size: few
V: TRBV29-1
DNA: TGCAGCCTCCAACTAGCGGGAGACACAGATACGCAGTATTTT
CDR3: CSLQLAGDTDTQYF

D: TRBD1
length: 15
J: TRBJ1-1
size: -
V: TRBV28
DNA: TGTGCCAGCAGTTTCCCAGGACAGGGGGACACTGAAGCTTTCTTT
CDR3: CASSFPGQGDTEAFF

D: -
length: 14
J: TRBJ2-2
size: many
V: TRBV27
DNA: TGTGCCAGCAGTTTGGTATGGAACACCGGGGAGCTGTTTTTT
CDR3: CASSLVWNTGELFF

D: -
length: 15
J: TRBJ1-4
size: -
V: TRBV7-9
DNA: TGTGCCAGCAGCTTATACACACGGGCTAATGAAAAACTGTTTTTT
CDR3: CASSLYTRANEKLFF